The 21 T cell receptor beta chains reported below all come from one sample, sequenced in a study of immune evolution from preneoplasia to lung adenocarcinoma. This table comes from immunoSEQ multiplex PCR, and its TCRdb copy is limited to in-frame clones, with some not included. The repertoire has under 15,000 clones, about 85% of them found once; the top ten carry less than 3%. The sequenced sample was FFPE lung adenocarcinoma in situ tissue. Receptor source: an older donor with lung adenocarcinoma.

This chain uses TRBV9 with TRBJ2-1; 8 bases are a match to TRBD1. Unmatched junction bases numbered 8, after V lost 4 bases and J lost 5 bases. The germline V gene has CDR1 SGDLS and CDR2 YYNGEE. The CDR3 runs 15 residues. CDR3 residues: CASSFGQGQNNEQFF. In DNA form, the CDR3 reads TGTGCCAGCAGCTTCGGACAGGGACAGAACAATGAGCAGTTCTTC. The full variable domain, rest sourced from reference TRBV9 and TRBJ2-1, is DSGVTQTPKHLITATGQRVTLRCSPRSGDLSVYWYQQSLDQGLQFLIQYYNGEERAKGNILERFSAQQFPDLHSELNLSSLELGDSALYFCASSFGQGQNNEQFFGPGTRLTVL.

This chain joins TRBV28 and TRBJ2-7; no definite D call. CDR3 length: 13 residues. Germline loops: CDR1 MDHEN, CDR2 SYDVKM. V was pared by 5 bases and J by 6 bases, with 14 bases between. The DNA of the CDR3 is TGTGCCAGCAGTACTCCTGGAGCGCCCGAGCAGTACTTC. Its protein product is CASSTPGAPEQYF.

The CDR3 reads CASSPYYEQYF. CDR3 nucleotide sequence: TGTGCCAGCAGTCCATACTACGAGCAGTACTTC. This chain connects TRBV7-2 to TRBJ2-7; no definite D call. This CDR3 region has 11 residues. V dropped 6 bases and J dropped 3 bases, with 6 bases sitting between them. CDR1 is SGHTA, CDR2 FQGNSA, per germline.

J is TRBJ2-3 and V is TRBV5-6, with TRBD2 matching over 11 bases. Germline CDR1 SGHDT, CDR2 YYEEEE. The CDR3 runs to 18 residues. The junction had 8 bases not matched to a gene; V was cut back by 2 bases and J by 0 bases. The CDR3 loop is CASSLLLAGVLSTDTQYF. As DNA, the CDR3 is TGTGCCAGCAGCTTACTACTAGCGGGAGTCCTCAGCACAGATACGCAGTATTTT. Variable domain in full (rest from reference TRBV5-6 and TRBJ2-3): DAGVTQSPTHLIKTRGQQVTLRCSPKSGHDTVSWYQQALGQGPQFIFQYYEEEERQRGNFPDRFSGHQFPNYSSELNVNALLLGDSALYLCASSLLLAGVLSTDTQYFGPGTRLTVL.

The gene calls are TRBV30 and TRBJ1-3; D not resolved. The CDR3 has 12 residues. Deletions cut 4 bases from V and 0 bases from J, with 4 bases between. Germline values: CDR1 GTSNPN, CDR2 SVGIG (reference sequence). The CDR3 bases are TGTGCCTGGACGGCCTCTGGAAACACCATATATTTT. It specifies CAWTASGNTIYF.

The gene calls are TRBV28 and TRBJ1-4; D possibly corresponds to TRBD1 (5 bases). This CDR3 is built from 14 residues. Per germline, CDR1 MDHEN and CDR2 SYDVKM. The ends were cut back, 6 bases at V and 7 bases at J, with 15 bases in the middle. This chain's CDR3 is CASSHEGFFEKLFF. The CDR3 DNA is TGTGCCAGCAGCCACGAGGGGTTTTTTGAAAAACTGTTTTTT. Complete variable domain (other parts from reference TRBV28 and TRBJ1-4): DVKVTQSSRYLVKRTGEKVFLECVQDMDHENMFWYRQDPGLGLRLIYFSYDVKMKEKGDIPEGYSVSREKKERFSLILESASTNQTSMYLCASSHEGFFEKLFFGSGTQLSVL.

This clone was seen a single time. The rearrangement links TRBV27 to TRBJ2-1, with 11 bases identical to TRBD2. With V trimmed by 5 bases and J by 3 bases, 6 bases remained unmatched. The CDR3 contains 16 residues. Germline CDR1 reads MNHEY; CDR2 reads SMNVEV (reference sequence). The CDR3 loop reads CASSPMGLAVYNEQFF. The DNA for the CDR3 is TGTGCCAGCAGTCCGATGGGACTAGCGGTCTACAATGAGCAGTTCTTC.

This rearrangement joins TRBV6-1 to TRBJ2-5; 9 nucleotides agree with TRBD1. Germline V gene lookup returns CDR1 MNHNS and CDR2 SASEGT. V lost 5 bases to trimming and J lost 5 bases; unmatched junction nucleotides: 6. The CDR3 is made up of 14 amino acids. The CDR3 coding sequence is TGTGCCAGCAGTAGATCCGGGACAGGGGAGACCCAGTACTTC. This gives the protein CASSRSGTGETQYF.

The rearrangement uses TRBV7-9 and TRBJ2-2; 10 nucleotides agree with TRBD2. The CDR3 sequence is 14 residues long. The trim removed 5 bases at V and 5 bases at J, leaving 2 bases unmatched. From germline, CDR1 is SEHNR and CDR2 FQNEAQ (reference sequence). CDR3 bases: TGTGCCAGCAGCATACTAGCGGGGACCGGGGAGCTGTTTTTT. The encoded protein is CASSILAGTGELFF. The full variable domain, with the rest looked up from reference TRBV7-9 and TRBJ2-2, is DTGVSQNPRHKITKRGQNVTFRCDPISEHNRLYWYRQTLGQGPEFLTYFQNEAQLEKSRLLSDRFSAERPKGSFSTLEIQRTEQGDSAMYLCASSILAGTGELFFGEGSRLTVL.

This clone was recorded only once. The genes are TRBV5-1 and TRBJ2-5; 7 bases align to TRBD2. This CDR3 is built from 15 residues. Unmatched junction bases numbered 10, after V lost 4 bases and J lost 4 bases. The germline gives CDR1 SGHRS, CDR2 YFSETQ. In nucleotides, the CDR3 is TGCGCCAGCAGCCCCTCCTTGGGGAGGGGAGAGACCCAGTACTTC. It encodes CASSPSLGRGETQYF.

The genes are TRBV19 and TRBJ1-5; 10 nucleotides match TRBD1. Germline CDR1 and CDR2: LNHDA and SQIVND (reference sequence). The CDR3 consists of 15 residues. Germline trimming cut 1 base from V and 5 bases from J; bases unmatched to any gene: 2. The CDR3 nucleotides read TGTGCCAGTAGTATAGGACAGGGGGCCTATCAGCCCCAGCATTTT. It codes for CASSIGQGAYQPQHF.

This rearrangement joins TRBV6-5 to TRBJ2-1; no clear D gene. Trimming left V 7 bases short and J 12 bases short, with 16 bases between. The CDR3 runs 12 residues. Germline loops: CDR1 MNHEY, CDR2 SVGAGI. The CDR3: CASTENFGVQFF. The CDR3 DNA reads as TGTGCCAGCACTGAAAATTTTGGCGTGCAGTTCTTC.

This clone was recorded once. The gene calls are TRBV28 and TRBJ2-7; TRBD1 is a possible D gene (6 bases). The CDR3 has 14 amino acids. Germline V gene lookup returns CDR1 MDHEN and CDR2 SYDVKM. The V and J ends lost 4 bases and 4 bases respectively, with 14 bases between them. This chain's CDR3 is CASSSQGEVYEQYF. As DNA, the CDR3 is TGTGCCAGCAGTTCACAGGGAGAAGTTTACGAGCAGTACTTC. Full variable domain (missing parts from reference TRBV28 and TRBJ2-7): DVKVTQSSRYLVKRTGEKVFLECVQDMDHENMFWYRQDPGLGLRLIYFSYDVKMKEKGDIPEGYSVSREKKERFSLILESASTNQTSMYLCASSSQGEVYEQYFGPGTRLTVT.

To note about this clone: The junction does not match germline at one end; this may be a read error. The chain joins TRBV5-5 to TRBJ2-7; TRBD2 matches 7 bases. Looked up from germline, CDR1 is SGHKS and CDR2 is YYEKEE (reference sequence). The CDR3 has 14 amino acids. Here the CDR3 reads CASSFGGLDYEQYF. The CDR3 bases are TGTGCCAGCAGCTTCGGGGGGTTGGACTACGAGCAGTACTTT.

The CDR3 DNA follows: TGTGCCTGGAACCGGGACAGGGGCTACGAGCAGTACTTC. Translation gives CAWNRDRGYEQYF. The chain carries TRBV30 and TRBJ2-7, with 10 bases fitting TRBD1. V trimming: 4 bases; J trimming: 3 bases; junction bases outside the gene matches: 3. Germline CDR1 and CDR2: GTSNPN and SVGIG (reference sequence). CDR3 length: 13 amino acids.

The V call is TRBV25-1, the J call TRBJ1-4; 7 nucleotides align to TRBD1. V trimming: 1 base; J trimming: 7 bases; junction bases outside the gene matches: 6. The CDR3 runs 15 residues. Looked up from germline, CDR1 is MGHDK and CDR2 is SYGVNS. CDR3 nucleotide sequence: TGTGCCAGCAGTGAATGGGGCAGGGGGTCTGAAAAACTGTTTTTT. It specifies CASSEWGRGSEKLFF.

V gene TRBV27 combines with J gene TRBJ2-7, with 8 bases that match TRBD1. Germline values: CDR1 MNHEY, CDR2 SMNVEV (reference sequence). Germline trimming cut 6 bases from V and 0 bases from J; bases unmatched to any gene: 4. The CDR3 is 14 amino acids. CDR3 region: CASSDRGHSYEQYF. CDR3 nucleotides: TGTGCCAGCAGCGACAGGGGCCACTCCTACGAGCAGTACTTC.

This clone was counted a single time. The V call is TRBV9, the J call TRBJ1-1, with D tentatively TRBD1 (5 bases). The CDR3 sequence is 14 residues long. The V and J ends lost 6 bases and 1 base respectively, with 13 bases between them. Germline CDR1 reads SGDLS; CDR2 reads YYNGEE. Written as DNA, the CDR3 is TGTGCCAGCACCTTGGGCAGGGCGAACACTGAAGCTTTCTTT. It specifies CASTLGRANTEAFF.

The chain employs TRBV5-1 and TRBJ1-4, with a possible D match to TRBD1 (6 bases). Between the trimmed V and J ends, which lost 3 bases and 5 bases, there was a span of 14 bases. The CDR3 totals 15 residues. From germline, CDR1 is SGHRS and CDR2 YFSETQ. The DNA for the CDR3 is TGCGCCAGCAGCTCCGGACAGAGACTAAATGAAAAACTGTTTTTT. This codes for CASSSGQRLNEKLFF.

The chain employs TRBV4-2 and TRBJ1-4, with 8 bases aligning to TRBD1. Trimming at V came to 0 bases and at J to 8 bases, leaving 8 bases not matched to a gene. This CDR3 has 16 residues. Germline CDR1 LGHNA, CDR2 YNFKEQ. This CDR3 is CASSQDAGTGGEKLFF. The CDR3 DNA follows: TGTGCCAGCAGCCAAGATGCCGGGACAGGCGGCGAAAAACTGTTTTTT.

The genes are TRBV5-1 and TRBJ2-1; 14 positions agree with TRBD2. Trimming removed 0 bases from V and 1 base from J; junction bases left unmatched: 12. The CDR3 sequence is 21 residues long. Germline V lookup: CDR1 SGHRS, CDR2 YFSETQ. The CDR3 nucleotides are TGCGCCAGCAGCTTGGCCGGGGGGGGACTAGCGGGAGAAGAATCCTACAATGAGCAGTTCTTC. It is translated as CASSLAGGGLAGEESYNEQFF.